These 32 T cell receptor beta chains came from one sample sequenced in a study of T cell repertoires in cytomegalovirus infection. What these receptors recognize is not known. TCRdb reprocessed the reads via MiXCR and lists one record per CDR3 protein. The sample includes about 360,000 distinct CDR3 sequences, about 35% of them seen just once. This sample comprised cultured PBMCs, obtained from culture after CMV antigen stimulation. Source of these receptors: a human donor in good health (CMV status not recorded). Some clones in this sample may be carry-over from other donors' samples.

The genes are TRBV29-1 and TRBJ1-2, with 7 bases matching TRBD1. Germline V gene sequence: CDR1 SQVTM, CDR2 ANQGSEA. This CDR3 has 12 amino acids. V was pared by 6 bases and J by 0 bases, with 1 base of the junction left unmatched. The CDR3 coding sequence is TGCAGCGTGGACAGGACTAACTATGGCTACACCTTC. As protein: CSVDRTNYGYTF.

The chain uses TRBV10-3 and TRBJ1-2, with D uncertain. The germline V and J ends were trimmed by 2 bases and 5 bases, with 15 bases remaining between them. Germline CDR1 is ENHRY and CDR2 is SYGVKD. There are 15 residues in the CDR3. In DNA form, the CDR3 reads TGTGCCATCAGTGAGCCTCGCGGGAGCGAATATGGCTACACCTTC. Its protein product is CAISEPRGSEYGYTF.

J is TRBJ2-3 and V is TRBV19; D gene ambiguous. Trimming took 3 bases from V and 3 from J, leaving 4 bases between them. CDR1 and CDR2 from the germline V gene are LNHDA and SQIVND (reference sequence). The CDR3 is made up of 12 amino acids. CDR3 amino acids: CASSITTDTQYF. The CDR3 bases are TGTGCCAGTAGTATTACGACAGATACGCAGTATTTT.

This rearrangement joins TRBV6-8 to TRBJ1-4; D remains unclear. The germline V gene encodes CDR1 MNHGY and CDR2 SAAAGT. Trimming took 8 bases from V and 8 from J, leaving 18 bases between them. The CDR3 is made up of 14 amino acids. The chain's CDR3 is CASLGNPTGEKLFF. The CDR3 nucleotides read TGTGCCAGCCTGGGGAACCCTACGGGGGAAAAACTGTTTTTT.

V usage is TRBV19 and J usage is TRBJ2-5, with D possibly matching TRBD2 (6 bases). Between the trimmed V and J ends, which lost 5 bases and 1 base, there was a span of 14 bases. In germline, CDR1 is LNHDA, CDR2 SQIVND (reference sequence). The CDR3 sequence is 15 residues long. CDR3 sequence: CASSPRLGGQETQYF. CDR3 nucleotide sequence: TGTGCCAGTAGTCCACGCTTGGGGGGCCAAGAGACCCAGTACTTC.

The gene calls are TRBV7-2 and TRBJ1-5; D ambiguous. The CDR3 has 15 amino acids. Germline V CDR1 and CDR2: SGHTA, FQGNSA. The V end was cut by 5 bases, the J end by 4 bases, with 15 bases between. CDR3 in amino acids: CASSTGVGPNQPQHF. The CDR3 DNA reads TGTGCCAGCAGCACCGGGGTTGGGCCGAATCAGCCCCAGCATTTT.

The DNA for the CDR3 is TGTGCCAGTAGCGACGCTTCCTACGAGCAGTACTTC. Translation: CASSDASYEQYF. The J gene is TRBJ2-7, the V gene TRBV19; no clear D. This CDR3 is 12 amino acids long. Germline CDR1 reads LNHDA; CDR2 reads SQIVND (reference sequence). V dropped 6 bases and J dropped 1 base, with 7 bases sitting between them.

This clonotype was found many times. The gene calls are TRBV7-2 and TRBJ2-1; D is ambiguous. The germline V gene encodes CDR1 SGHTA and CDR2 FQGNSA. V lost 5 bases and J 8 bases, leaving 10 bases between the germline ends. The CDR3 loop spans 12 amino acids. Here the CDR3 DNA reads TGTGCCAGCAGCGCTGAGTGGGATGAGCAGTTCTTC. Its protein product is CASSAEWDEQFF.

This clonotype has only a few counts. This chain joins TRBV7-9 and TRBJ2-1; 7 bases line up with TRBD2. The CDR3 spans 15 residues. Trimming cost V 4 bases and J 3 bases; bases outside gene matches: 6. The V gene's germline CDR1 is SEHNR and CDR2 FQNEAQ (reference sequence). As DNA, the CDR3 is TGTGCCAGCAGCTCCCCGGCTAGCGGCTACAATGAGCAGTTCTTC. Translated, it gives CASSSPASGYNEQFF. The full variable domain, in which reference TRBV7-9 and TRBJ2-1 provide the parts outside the CDR3, is DTGVSQNPRHKITKRGQNVTFRCDPISEHNRLYWYRQTLGQGPEFLTYFQNEAQLEKSRLLSDRFSAERPKGSFSTLEIQRTEQGDSAMYLCASSSPASGYNEQFFGPGTRLTVL.

There are many counts of this clonotype. This rearrangement joins TRBV2 to TRBJ2-5, with 16 bases that match TRBD2. Germline CDR1 reads SNHLY; CDR2 reads FYNNEI. There are 16 residues in the CDR3. Trimming at V came to 6 bases and at J to 5 bases, leaving 6 bases not matched to a gene. The chain's CDR3 is CASSEGLAGGPETQYF. DNA for the CDR3: TGTGCCAGCAGCGAGGGACTAGCGGGAGGGCCGGAGACCCAGTACTTC.

The chain couples TRBV5-1 to TRBJ2-3; 9 nucleotides agree with TRBD2. CDR3 length: 16 amino acids. From germline, CDR1 is SGHRS and CDR2 YFSETQ. The junction had 3 bases not matched to a gene; V was cut back by 1 base and J by 0 bases. The CDR3 coding sequence is TGCGCCAGCAGCTTGCGAGCGGGAGGTAGCACAGATACGCAGTATTTT. Its protein product is CASSLRAGGSTDTQYF.

V gene TRBV12-3 or TRBV12-4 combines with J gene TRBJ2-3; 7 bases agree with TRBD2. The CDR3 covers 14 residues. The V and J ends lost 8 bases and 2 bases, in that order; junction bases with no gene match: 7. The CDR3 DNA is TGTGCCAGCCCCCCGGGACTATCCACAGATACGCAGTATTTT. It encodes CASPPGLSTDTQYF.

The J gene is TRBJ1-6, the V gene TRBV7-8, with D possibly TRBD1 on 5 matching bases. In germline, CDR1 is SGHVS, CDR2 FQNEAQ. CDR3 length equals 15 residues. Trimming removed 0 bases at V and 6 bases at J, with 9 bases between. The CDR3 here is CASSLAPGFNSPLHF. CDR3 DNA: TGTGCCAGCAGCTTAGCCCCAGGGTTTAATTCACCCCTCCACTTT.

CDR3 nucleotides: TGTGCCAGCAGCTTGGGCAGGGGGCGGAGCGGGGAGCTGTTTTTT. Translated: CASSLGRGRSGELFF. The gene calls are TRBV5-4 and TRBJ2-2; TRBD1 agrees at 8 bases. The germline V gene encodes CDR1 SGHNT and CDR2 YYREEE (reference sequence). V was clipped by 0 bases and J by 7 bases; unmatched bases: 5. The CDR3 runs to 15 residues.

The chain employs TRBV29-1 and TRBJ1-2; 9 bases line up with TRBD1. Germline CDR1 is SQVTM and CDR2 is ANQGSEA. The CDR3 length is 13 residues. Trimming cost V 4 bases and J 4 bases; bases outside gene matches: 4. This CDR3 is CSVVGDRVYGYTF. The CDR3, as DNA: TGCAGCGTTGTGGGGGACAGGGTCTATGGCTACACCTTC.

This clonotype was observed a handful of times. The chain combines TRBV27 with TRBJ2-1; TRBD2 agrees at 10 bases. Trimming cost V 0 bases and J 7 bases; bases outside gene matches: 21. The CDR3 is made up of 21 amino acids. Germline values: CDR1 MNHEY, CDR2 SMNVEV (reference sequence). CDR3 amino acids: CASSLSVWSGRAFDVANEQFF. In DNA, the CDR3 is TGTGCCAGCAGTTTATCGGTGTGGAGCGGGAGGGCCTTCGACGTAGCGAATGAGCAGTTCTTC.

This clonotype occurred a few times. The genes are TRBV28 and TRBJ1-6; 8 bases match TRBD1. This CDR3 region has 15 residues. Germline CDR1 is MDHEN and CDR2 is SYDVKM. V shed 4 bases, J shed 8 bases, and the junction held 7 bases outside the gene matches. The DNA of the CDR3 is TGTGCCAGCAGTTCCTCGGGACAGGCGGATTCACCCCTCCACTTT. It is translated as CASSSSGQADSPLHF.

This clonotype was picked up a small number of times. This chain connects TRBV19 to TRBJ1-1; TRBD1 aligns across 7 bases. The J segment lost 10 bases and the V segment lost 7 bases, leaving 15 bases of the junction unmatched. Per germline, CDR1 LNHDA and CDR2 SQIVND (reference sequence). This CDR3 is 14 amino acids long. CDR3 sequence (DNA): TGTGCCAGTACCGCACCCGACAGGGAAGAACGAGCTTTCTTT. Its translation is CASTAPDREERAFF.

This clonotype has only a few counts. The V call is TRBV4-1, the J call TRBJ2-7, with D uncertain. With 8 bases removed from V and 0 bases from J, the gap between germline ends came to 17 bases. This CDR3 is 15 amino acids long. Germline V lookup: CDR1 MGHRA, CDR2 YSYEKL. The CDR3 reads CASSLLPLRSYEQYF. The CDR3, as DNA: TGCGCCAGCTCCCTTCTTCCCCTCCGCTCCTACGAGCAGTACTTC.

This clonotype has more than one count but fewer than ten. This chain links TRBV6-2 or TRBV6-3 with TRBJ2-3, with 14 positions matching TRBD2. V dropped 5 bases and J dropped 1; count of bases not matched to a gene: 5. This CDR3 has 17 residues. Germline loops: CDR1 MNHEY, CDR2 SVGEGT. Here the CDR3 reads CASSPTSGRAGTDTQYF. CDR3 bases: TGTGCCAGCAGTCCGACTAGCGGGAGGGCCGGCACAGATACGCAGTATTTT.

This clonotype was seen only a few times. The gene calls are TRBV6-5 and TRBJ2-5, with 12 nucleotides matching TRBD1. The CDR3 consists of 15 residues. Germline V gene sequence: CDR1 MNHEY, CDR2 SVGAGI. Germline trimming cut 2 bases from V and 5 bases from J; bases unmatched to any gene: 3. In DNA form, the CDR3 reads TGTGCCAGCAGTTACGGGACAGGGGGCTGGGAGACCCAGTACTTC. Its protein is CASSYGTGGWETQYF.

The V and J genes are TRBV7-9 and TRBJ2-2; D uncertain. V lost 4 bases to trimming and J lost 4 bases, with 7 bases between them. The CDR3 runs 13 residues. Germline CDR1 and CDR2: SEHNR and FQNEAQ (reference sequence). CDR3 DNA: TGTGCCAGCAGCTATCGGGCCACCGGGGAGCTGTTTTTT. Amino acids: CASSYRATGELFF. Combining the CDR3 with reference TRBV7-9 and TRBJ2-2 gives the whole variable domain DTGVSQNPRHKITKRGQNVTFRCDPISEHNRLYWYRQTLGQGPEFLTYFQNEAQLEKSRLLSDRFSAERPKGSFSTLEIQRTEQGDSAMYLCASSYRATGELFFGEGSRLTVL.

The chain has TRBV6-2 or TRBV6-3 and TRBJ2-1, with 15 bases matching TRBD2. CDR3 size: 20 residues. CDR1 and CDR2 from the germline V gene are MNHEY and SVGEGT. The trim removed 0 bases at V and 6 bases at J, leaving 12 bases unmatched. The CDR3: CASSYSAGLAGGPYGNEQFF. The DNA of the CDR3 is TGTGCCAGCAGTTACTCCGCAGGACTAGCGGGAGGGCCATACGGCAATGAGCAGTTCTTC.

This clonotype was counted at least ten times. The chain carries TRBV7-2 and TRBJ1-2, with 7 bases fitting TRBD1. Germline V gene sequence: CDR1 SGHTA, CDR2 FQGNSA. Trimming cost V 3 bases and J 4 bases; bases outside gene matches: 11. This CDR3 region has 16 residues. The CDR3 nucleotides read TGTGCCAGCAGCTTCGGGCAGGGGGTTCACTTCTATGGCTACACCTTC. Translated, it gives CASSFGQGVHFYGYTF.

The V and J genes are TRBV7-6 and TRBJ1-4; D uncertain. The CDR3 covers 15 residues. Germline CDR1 and CDR2: SGHVS and FNYEAQ. V lost 3 bases and J lost 8, with 16 bases in between. For the CDR3, the DNA is TGTGCCAGCAGCTTTCCCGGGCTTGGCGAGGAAAAACTGTTTTTT. Its translation: CASSFPGLGEEKLFF.

Here the CDR3 reads CASSEALRRGENTIYF. The CDR3 DNA reads TGTGCCAGCAGTGAAGCGCTTCGGAGGGGGGAAAACACCATATATTTT. This rearrangement joins TRBV2 to TRBJ1-3; D might be TRBD1 (6 bases). Germline V gene data show CDR1 as SNHLY and CDR2 as FYNNEI. Trimming removed 0 bases at V and 6 bases at J, with 15 bases between. CDR3 length equals 16 residues.

The chain couples TRBV19 to TRBJ1-5; D gene uncertain. Between the trimmed V and J ends, which lost 5 bases and 4 bases, there was a span of 15 bases. Germline-derived CDR1 and CDR2 are LNHDA and SQIVND (reference sequence). The CDR3 spans 15 residues. DNA of the CDR3: TGTGCCAGTAGTGTGGACGGGAATGGGAATCAGCCCCAGCATTTT. Its protein product is CASSVDGNGNQPQHF. Full variable domain (rest looked up from reference TRBV19 and TRBJ1-5): DGGITQSPKYLFRKEGQNVTLSCEQNLNHDAMYWYRQDPGQGLRLIYYSQIVNDFQKGDIAEGYSVSREKKESFPLTVTSAQKNPTAFYLCASSVDGNGNQPQHFGDGTRLSIL.

The CDR3 DNA follows: TGTGCCAGCAGCTTGCTGTTACGCCGGTACAATGAGCAGTTCTTC. Encoded protein: CASSLLLRRYNEQFF. This sequence joins TRBV7-3 and TRBJ2-1; D not certain. This CDR3 spans 15 amino acids. With 3 bases removed from V and 4 bases from J, the gap between germline ends came to 13 bases. Germline assignment: CDR1 SGHTA and CDR2 FQGTGA.

This clonotype was found many times. V usage is TRBV7-2 and J usage is TRBJ1-1; D unclear. The germline V gene encodes CDR1 SGHTA and CDR2 FQGNSA. Trimming stripped 2 bases from V and 3 bases from J, with 7 bases between. The CDR3 extends over 13 amino acids. The CDR3 reads CASSLIPDTEAFF. The CDR3 DNA reads TGTGCCAGCAGCTTAATCCCCGACACTGAAGCTTTCTTT. Full variable domain (outside the CDR3, taken from reference TRBV7-2 and TRBJ1-1): GAGVSQSPSNKVTEKGKDVELRCDPISGHTALYWYRQSLGQGLEFLIYFQGNSAPDKSGLPSDRFSAERTGGSVSTLTIQRTQQEDSAVYLCASSLIPDTEAFFGQGTRLTVV.

This clonotype has ten or more counts. The V and J genes are TRBV7-2 and TRBJ2-2; 8 positions match TRBD1. Germline V lookup: CDR1 SGHTA, CDR2 FQGNSA. The CDR3 has 15 amino acids. V was clipped by 5 bases and J by 7 bases; unmatched bases: 9. In nucleotides, the CDR3 is TGTGCCAGCAGCCCTAGGACAGGGTCGGACGGGGAGCTGTTTTTT. Protein sequence: CASSPRTGSDGELFF.

V usage is TRBV10-3 and J usage is TRBJ2-6; D is possibly TRBD1 or TRBD2 (5 bases each). This CDR3 contains 15 residues. V shed 2 bases and J shed 4 bases, with 9 bases lying between them. Germline V CDR1 and CDR2: ENHRY, SYGVKD. This chain's CDR3 is CAISEGTEGANVLTF. The DNA of the CDR3 is TGTGCCATCAGTGAGGGGACGGAGGGGGCCAACGTCCTGACTTTC.

This clonotype was counted a few times. The chain employs TRBV27 and TRBJ1-3; D is unresolved. The CDR3 runs 15 residues. Germline CDR1 and CDR2: MNHEY and SMNVEV (reference sequence). V shed 4 bases and J shed 0 bases, with 10 bases lying between them. CDR3 residues: CASSYRVDSGNTIYF. The DNA of the CDR3 is TGTGCCAGCAGTTACCGGGTGGACTCTGGAAACACCATATATTTT.